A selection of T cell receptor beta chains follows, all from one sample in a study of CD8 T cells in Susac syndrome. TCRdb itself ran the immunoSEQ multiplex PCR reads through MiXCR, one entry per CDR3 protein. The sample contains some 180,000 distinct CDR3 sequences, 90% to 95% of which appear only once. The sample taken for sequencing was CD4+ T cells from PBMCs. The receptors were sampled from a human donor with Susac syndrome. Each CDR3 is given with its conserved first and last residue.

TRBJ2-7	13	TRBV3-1	CASSQDRNYEQYF
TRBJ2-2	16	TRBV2	CASSITGTANTGKLFF
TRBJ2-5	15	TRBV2	CASSVASGGQETQYF
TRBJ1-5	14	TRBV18	CASSTRGGSQPQHF
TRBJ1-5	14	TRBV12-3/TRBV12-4	CASSLADSNQPQHF
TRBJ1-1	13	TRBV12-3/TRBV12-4	CASSLMGRTEAFF
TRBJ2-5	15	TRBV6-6	CASKKQGAGQETQYF
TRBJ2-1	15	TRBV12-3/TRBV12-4	CASSLVSGGYNEQFF
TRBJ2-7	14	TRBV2	CASSKTVTTYEQYF
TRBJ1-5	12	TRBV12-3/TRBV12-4	CASSLAYQPQHF
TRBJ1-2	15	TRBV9	CASSSRDILMYGYTF
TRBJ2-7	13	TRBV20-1	CSASLQESYEQYF
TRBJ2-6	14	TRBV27	CATRHTSGANVLTF
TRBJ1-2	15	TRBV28	CAIAGVGGGNYGYTF
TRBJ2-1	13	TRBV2	CASSQNYLDEQFF
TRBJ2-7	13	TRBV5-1	CASMVGGRGEQYF
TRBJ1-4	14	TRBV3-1	CASSPGTENEKLFF
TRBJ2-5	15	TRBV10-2	CASSFQGAGGETQYF
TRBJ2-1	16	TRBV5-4	CASSLEGTSSYNEQFF
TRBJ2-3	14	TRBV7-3	CASSLMGTQGTQYF
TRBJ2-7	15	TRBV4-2	CASSQDLAGAYEQYF
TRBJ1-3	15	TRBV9	CASSFMGVLGNTIYF
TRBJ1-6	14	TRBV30	CAWTRGGRSSPLHF
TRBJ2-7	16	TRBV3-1	CASSPVGGGSTYEQYF
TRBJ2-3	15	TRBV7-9	CTSSFKVQGPDTQYF
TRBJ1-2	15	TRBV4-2	CASSQDFGGNYGYTF
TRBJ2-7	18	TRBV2	CASGGRRGGSFSSYEQYF
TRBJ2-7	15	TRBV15	CATSRDLGRLPEQYF
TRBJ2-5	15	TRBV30	CAWSVFRTSKETQYF
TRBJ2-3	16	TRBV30	CAWTQGWGEGTDTQYF
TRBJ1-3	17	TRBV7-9	CASSLTKKGQSGNTIYF
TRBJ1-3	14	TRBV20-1	CSARTGGSENTIYF
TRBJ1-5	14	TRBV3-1	CASSHGGSNQPQHF
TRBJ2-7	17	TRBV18	CASSPQNQGTFSYEQYF
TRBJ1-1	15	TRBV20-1	CSARAGQFMNTEAFF
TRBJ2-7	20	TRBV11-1	CASSPILPGHQYNSGYEQYF
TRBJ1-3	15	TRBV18	CASSPQHFSGNTIYF
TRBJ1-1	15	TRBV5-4	CASSLGGFAGTEAFF
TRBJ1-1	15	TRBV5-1	CASSFGRNLNTEAFF
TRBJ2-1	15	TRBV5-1	CASSPGQGFYNEQFF
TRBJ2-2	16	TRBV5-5	CASSLGQGLDRGELFF
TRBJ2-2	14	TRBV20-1	CSATDGGWTGELFF
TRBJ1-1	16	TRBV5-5	CASRTSSQGQGTEAFF
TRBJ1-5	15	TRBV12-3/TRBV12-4	CASSGRGQGNQPQHF
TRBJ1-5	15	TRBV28	CASSLGGTNNQPQHF